A selection of T cell receptor beta chains follows, all from one sample in a study of response to subunit inactivated influenza vaccine. MiXCR, applied by TCRdb to the RT-PCR reads, yields one record per CDR3 protein. Of roughly 790,000 distinct CDR3 sequences detected, less than 25% appear once; the ten largest clones hold around 9.6%. Here the sequenced sample was PBMCs from blood, taken 4 to 6 days after vaccination. All receptors come from a man over 45 who received an inactivated influenza vaccine. CDR3s leave out the opening cysteine and the closing phenylalanine or tryptophan.

>TRBV24-1
ATSLRGREETQY
>TRBV5-5
ASSLGGTTDTQY
>TRBV5-1
ASTPNQHRNTEAF
>TRBV10-3
AIRLDRWHTQY
>TRBV3-1
ASSQSTGITEAF
>TRBV20-1
SASVSGGGELF
>TRBV12-3/TRBV12-4
ASTPWGQGNTEAF
>TRBV7-9
ASSSRGKGETQY
>TRBV10-3
AISGAALGQF
>TRBV24-1
ATSDLGGTDTQY
>TRBV12-3/TRBV12-4
ASSSTGAYEQY
>TRBV19
ASKVWGRPNTGELF
>TRBV5-1
ASSLGSFYGTEAF
>TRBV5-1
ASSYDQETQY
>TRBV20-1
SASSSGAWGSPLH
>TRBV24-1
ATSARDRVPDTQY
>TRBV20-1
SATGGFGVGETQY
>TRBV7-2
ASRNFRGGDEKLF
>TRBV20-1
SARDSENSGTGSAYEQY
>TRBV24-1
ATSDSAGSYNEQF
>TRBV20-1
SARITGSETQY
>TRBV3-1
ASSQDSGTGYEQY
>TRBV6-2/TRBV6-3
ASRSGSQETQY
>TRBV11-2
ASSLDYGNTGELF
>TRBV6-5
ASSFRPRNTGELF
>TRBV7-7
ASSLGSSGAQEQF